The 9 T cell receptor beta chains given below trace back to one sample, sequenced in a study of T cells in Graves' hyperthyroidism and ophthalmopathy. Researchers took RNA transcripts and amplified the TCR beta CDR3 regions from them. In the first-round RT-PCR of the TCR CDR3, the HTBI primer set was used. Using its own MiXCR run on the multiplex PCR reads, TCRdb lists one record per CDR3 protein. This table holds 650,000 to 700,000 distinct CDR3 sequences, about 18% found once. Sample: blood. The receptors derive from a man aged 50-60 years with Graves' hyperthyroidism.

In its sample, this clonotype was seen a few times. The chain employs TRBV9 and TRBJ1-2; possible D gene TRBD1, 5 bases. Trimming cost V 0 bases and J 0 bases, with 9 bases left between them. The CDR3 totals 15 residues. CDR1 is SGDLS and CDR2 is YYNGEE in the germline V gene. The CDR3 DNA follows: TGTGCCAGCAGCGTAGTTGGGGGAGCTAACTATGGCTACACCTTC. This gives the protein CASSVVGGANYGYTF. Filled out from reference TRBV9 and TRBJ1-2, the complete variable domain reads DSGVTQTPKHLITATGQRVTLRCSPRSGDLSVYWYQQSLDQGLQFLIQYYNGEERAKGNILERFSAQQFPDLHSELNLSSLELGDSALYFCASSVVGGANYGYTFGSGTRLTVV.

This clonotype has a count of ten or more. This chain connects TRBV10-3 to TRBJ2-7, with TRBD2 matching over 11 bases. The CDR3 runs to 14 residues. Germline values: CDR1 ENHRY, CDR2 SYGVKD. J was trimmed by 4 bases and V by 5 bases; bases with no gene match: 4. CDR3 sequence (DNA): TGTGCCATCAGTCTGACTAGCGGGGATTACGAGCAGTACTTC. Translated: CAISLTSGDYEQYF.

This clonotype occurred many times. The rearrangement uses TRBV19 and TRBJ2-2; TRBD2 agrees at 9 bases. Germline V lookup: CDR1 LNHDA, CDR2 SQIVND (reference sequence). The CDR3 length is 16 residues. V shed 4 bases and J 3 bases; nucleotides not matched to a gene: 6. CDR3 nucleotides: TGTGCCAGTAGTACTAGCGGGACGTTGTACACCGGGGAGCTGTTTTTT. Translation: CASSTSGTLYTGELFF.

The chain has TRBV7-9 and TRBJ2-3; 7 bases fit TRBD1. The CDR3 loop spans 15 amino acids. Losses at the gene ends were 5 bases for V and 0 bases for J; bases not matched to a gene: 5. Germline CDR1 reads SEHNR; CDR2 reads FQNEAQ (reference sequence). CDR3 sequence reads: CASSTGTESTDTQYF. The CDR3 DNA reads TGTGCCAGCAGCACCGGGACAGAGAGCACAGATACGCAGTATTTT.

This clonotype was detected a few times. V and J are TRBV5-1 and TRBJ1-2; possibly TRBD1 for D (6 bases). This CDR3 region has 14 residues. The ends were cut back, 4 bases at V and 7 bases at J, with 17 bases in the middle. CDR1 and CDR2 (germline): SGHRS, YFSETQ. The CDR3 protein is CASSIQGDGGGYTF. CDR3 nucleotides: TGCGCCAGCAGCATACAGGGAGACGGTGGTGGCTACACCTTC.

This clonotype was recorded many times. The chain employs TRBV10-3 and TRBJ2-7, with TRBD1 matching over 11 bases. Germline V gene lookup returns CDR1 ENHRY and CDR2 SYGVKD. This CDR3 is 14 amino acids long. V lost 5 bases, J lost 5 bases, and 5 bases stayed unmatched. CDR3 DNA: TGTGCCATCAGTTCGGACAGGGGGCGCGACGAGCAGTACTTC. It yields the protein CAISSDRGRDEQYF.

Points on this clonotype: The junction shows a germline mismatch at one end, possibly a read error. This sequence joins TRBV3-1 and TRBJ2-1, with D unresolved. Germline loops: CDR1 LGHDT, CDR2 YNNKEL (reference sequence). The CDR3 totals 11 residues. The CDR3 loop reads CVSSLGSEQFF. CDR3 sequence (DNA): TGTGTCAGCAGCCTGGGAAGTGAGCAGTTCTTC.

This clonotype came up a few times. The chain uses TRBV24-1 and TRBJ2-1, with D perhaps matching TRBD2 (6 bases). Germline V gene data show CDR1 as KGHDR and CDR2 as SFDVKD. The CDR3 spans 15 residues. V was pared by 3 bases and J by 6 bases, with 14 bases between. In DNA form, the CDR3 reads TGTGCCACCAGTGATCCGGGACTTCCTACCAATGAGCAGTTCTTC. This sequence encodes CATSDPGLPTNEQFF.

The chain is built from TRBV19 and TRBJ2-6; D remains unclear. The CDR3 extends over 13 amino acids. Trimming cost V 10 bases and J 2 bases, with 9 bases left between them. The V gene's germline CDR1 is LNHDA and CDR2 SQIVND (reference sequence). CDR3: CATKTAGANVLTF. As DNA, the CDR3 is TGTGCCACGAAGACGGCTGGGGCCAACGTCCTGACTTTC.